At least ten counts were recorded for the clone carrying this TCR beta chain. Its antigen is unknown. In TCRdb, the 5' RACE reads were re-called with MiXCR into one record per CDR3 protein. The repertoire has about 100,000 distinct CDR3 sequences, approximately 4.7% of them found once; the top ten carry 21%. This specimen comes from a study of spatial heterogeneity in lung cancer. This sample's time point: sample taken at primary tumor resection. Material for sequencing was whole RNA from tumor, nontumor lung or frozen PBMC, left unsorted. Germline V lookup: CDR1 MNHEY, CDR2 SVGAGI. Trimming shortened V by 0 bases and J by 8 bases, and 11 bases separated the two germline ends. This CDR3 comprises 14 residues. The study, taken as a whole, reports: Tracking of tumor mutation counts was seen in expanded intratumoral alpha and beta TCR counts.

The receptor was isolated from a male donor with early-stage non-small cell lung cancer. The V and J genes are TRBV6-5 and TRBJ2-1; D unresolved. This specimen consisted of lung tumor tissue, obtained at surgery. The CDR3 here is CASSYSADWDEQFF. Written as DNA, the CDR3 is TGTGCCAGCAGTTACTCTGCCGACTGGGATGAGCAGTTCTTC.